This T cell receptor beta chain was captured in a study of technical replicates of blood from four donors. TCRdb's copy holds only in-frame clones and misses some; the assay was immunoSEQ multiplex PCR. The data show roughly 60,000 clones, about 86% seen once. V was clipped by 3 bases and J by 2 bases, with 11 bases between them. The CDR3 extends over 14 amino acids. Per germline, CDR1 LNHNV and CDR2 YYDKDF (reference sequence). The material sequenced was PBMCs. The J gene is TRBJ2-7, the V gene TRBV15, with D possibly matching TRBD2 (5 bases). The source is a human donor in good health. Some clones in this sample may be carry-over from other donors' samples. DNA of the CDR3: TGTGCCACCAGCAGCTGGACTTTGCCCTACGAGCAGTACTTC. Amino acid sequence: CATSSWTLPYEQYF.